Listed below are T cell receptor beta chains from one sample, sequenced in a study of CD8 T cells in Susac syndrome. TCRdb re-derived calls from the immunoSEQ multiplex PCR reads in MiXCR, one entry per CDR3 protein. Of about 430,000 distinct CDR3 sequences listed, more than 80% were seen once; the top ten hold under 0.15%. The material sequenced was CD8+ T cells from PBMCs. These receptors were obtained from a human donor with multiple sclerosis. CDR3s include the opening cysteine and the closing phenylalanine or tryptophan. A D gene is named only where the DNA matches it firmly. Where a row states a size, it is once, few, many or the class of an expanded clone; other rows omit it.

J: TRBJ1-2
D: TRBD1
size: .
V: TRBV7-4
CDR3: CASSNQGGQGNYGYTF
DNA: TGTGCCAGCAGCAACCAGGGAGGACAGGGGAACTATGGCTACACCTTC

J: TRBJ2-1
D: .
size: few
V: TRBV7-9
CDR3: CASSLDLNNEQFF
DNA: TGTGCCAGCAGCTTAGATCTGAACAATGAGCAGTTCTTC

J: TRBJ1-1
D: .
size: .
V: TRBV28
CDR3: CASSLGPDMNTEAFF
DNA: TGTGCCAGCAGTCTCGGGCCCGACATGAACACTGAAGCTTTCTTT

J: TRBJ1-5
D: .
size: few
V: TRBV4-1
CDR3: CASSQDLTGNQPQHF
DNA: TGCGCCAGCAGCCAAGATCTAACGGGGAATCAGCCCCAGCATTTT

J: TRBJ2-1
D: TRBD2
size: .
V: TRBV12-3/TRBV12-4
CDR3: CASSYDSGSNEQFF
DNA: TGTGCCAGCAGTTATGATAGCGGGAGCAATGAGCAGTTCTTC

J: TRBJ1-1
D: .
size: .
V: TRBV9
CDR3: CASALGVNTEAFF
DNA: TGTGCCAGCGCTCTCGGGGTGAACACTGAAGCTTTCTTT

J: TRBJ2-7
D: .
size: .
V: TRBV11-2
CDR3: CASSFSSDEQYF
DNA: TGTGCCAGCAGCTTCAGCAGCGACGAGCAGTACTTC

J: TRBJ1-1
D: .
size: .
V: TRBV9
CDR3: CASSPVLNTEASF
DNA: TGTGCCAGCAGCCCGGTTTTGAACACTGAAGCTTCCTTT

J: TRBJ2-2
D: .
size: once
V: TRBV6-1
CDR3: CASSKPFRRVGGTGELFF
DNA: TGTGCCAGCAGTAAACCCTTCCGCAGGGTCGGAGGCACCGGGGAGCTGTTTTTT

J: TRBJ2-1
D: .
size: .
V: TRBV6-5
CDR3: CASSKGGDIYNEQFF
DNA: TGTGCCAGCAGTAAAGGGGGGGATATCTACAATGAGCAGTTCTTC

J: TRBJ2-4
D: TRBD1
size: .
V: TRBV20-1
CDR3: CSAAGGWKNIQYF
DNA: TGCAGTGCTGCAGGGGGCTGGAAAAACATTCAGTACTTC

J: TRBJ1-5
D: .
size: .
V: TRBV6-1
CDR3: CASSSRVWDQPQHF
DNA: TGTGCCAGCAGTAGCCGGGTTTGGGATCAGCCCCAGCATTTT

J: TRBJ1-2
D: .
size: .
V: TRBV20-1
CDR3: CSAQLGIGAEANYGYTF
DNA: TGCAGTGCTCAACTGGGGATAGGGGCGGAAGCTAACTATGGCTACACCTTC

J: TRBJ2-7
D: .
size: .
V: TRBV7-2
CDR3: CASSLEKSLDEQYF
DNA: TGTGCCAGCAGCTTAGAAAAAAGTCTTGACGAGCAGTACTTC

J: TRBJ1-1
D: .
size: .
V: TRBV2
CDR3: CASQVYTEAFF
DNA: TGTGCCAGCCAGGTGTACACTGAAGCTTTCTTT

J: TRBJ1-4
D: .
size: .
V: TRBV7-6
CDR3: CASRKWGGQAVEKLFF
DNA: TGTGCCAGCAGAAAGTGGGGAGGCCAAGCAGTCGAAAAACTGTTTTTT

J: TRBJ2-7
D: .
size: .
V: TRBV15
CDR3: CATSRNQQGSGEQYF
DNA: TGTGCCACCAGCAGGAACCAACAGGGTTCGGGGGAGCAGTACTTC

J: TRBJ1-1
D: .
size: .
V: TRBV19
CDR3: CASSIDGTLGDTEAFF
DNA: TGTGCCAGTAGTATAGATGGTACCCTTGGCGACACTGAAGCTTTCTTT

J: TRBJ1-2
D: .
size: .
V: TRBV14
CDR3: CASSQERPIYGYTF
DNA: TGTGCCAGCAGCCAAGAGAGGCCGATCTATGGCTACACCTTC

J: TRBJ1-6
D: TRBD1
size: .
V: TRBV5-4
CDR3: CASSRTGDSNSPLHF
DNA: TGTGCCAGCAGCCGAACAGGGGATAGTAATTCACCCCTCCACTTT

J: TRBJ1-2
D: .
size: .
V: TRBV2
CDR3: CARYPDPWGYTF
DNA: TGTGCCCGTTATCCGGACCCCTGGGGCTACACCTTC

J: TRBJ2-5
D: .
size: few
V: TRBV6-1
CDR3: CASSEARGGFETQYF
DNA: TGTGCCAGCAGTGAAGCGAGGGGGGGCTTTGAGACCCAGTACTTC

J: TRBJ2-3
D: TRBD1
size: .
V: TRBV2
CDR3: CASSLTGEFTDTQYF
DNA: TGTGCCAGCAGTCTTACAGGGGAATTCACAGATACGCAGTATTTT

J: TRBJ1-3
D: .
size: .
V: TRBV10-3
CDR3: CAVLFASSGNTIYF
DNA: TGTGCCGTTCTTTTCGCTTCGTCTGGAAACACCATATATTTT